The present entry profiles one TCR beta chain with its context. This specimen comes from a study of blood T cell repertoires in COVID-19. Whole-study context: Spain, Italy and the United States supplied samples that represented acute and convalescent COVID-19. PBMCs, B-cell-depleted T cells, or T cells provided the cDNA or gDNA that made up the material.

V lost 4 bases and J lost 1; bases outside the gene matches: 6. The CDR3 sequence is 15 residues long. Germline V lookup: CDR1 SGHTA, CDR2 FQGNSA. Per the original methods: Scientists estimated how many nucleated cells there were by amplifying reference gene primers. The data were produced by immunoSEQ multiplex PCR, yet TCRdb's version contains in-frame clones alone and is incomplete. V and J calls and clone size follow that table, whereas D and trimming were derived from the DNA. The table includes 200,000 to 250,000 clones, approximately 90% detected once. This receptor was obtained from a man in his fifties or sixties who had recovered from COVID-19. The chain combines TRBV7-2 with TRBJ1-1; 7 bases are a match to TRBD1. Sequences were obtained from peripheral blood. This CDR3 is CASSSDRDRNTEAFF. The CDR3 DNA reads TGTGCCAGCAGCTCGGACCGGGACAGGAACACTGAAGCTTTCTTT.